These 24 T cell receptor beta chains share one sample of origin, sequenced in a study of T cells in Graves' hyperthyroidism and ophthalmopathy. Authors of the study amplified TCR beta CDR3 regions from RNA transcripts. TCR CDR3 underwent first-round RT-PCR with the HTBI primer set. TCRdb independently ran MiXCR on the multiplex PCR reads; one entry per CDR3 protein. The sample shows roughly 100,000 distinct CDR3 sequences, roughly 56% of them seen only once. Material for sequencing was blood. Receptor source: a woman in her 40s with Graves' hyperthyroidism.

The V gene is TRBV29-1, the J gene TRBJ2-5; 9 bases agree with TRBD1. Germline assignment: CDR1 SQVTM and CDR2 ANQGSEA. This CDR3 comprises 12 residues. The CDR3: CSLGQGFRTQYF. As DNA, the CDR3 is TGCAGTTTGGGACAGGGATTTAGGACCCAGTACTTC.

The V call is TRBV5-1, the J call TRBJ1-1, with TRBD1 identical over 9 bases. Trimming removed 4 bases from V and 3 bases from J; junction bases left unmatched: 7. The CDR3 is 15 residues long. Germline CDR1 is SGHRS and CDR2 is YFSETQ. DNA for the CDR3: TGCGCCAGCAGCGTGCGACAGGGGGTCTACACTGAAGCTTTCTTT. Amino acid sequence: CASSVRQGVYTEAFF.

This clonotype has a count of ten or more. The chain has TRBV20-1 and TRBJ1-1, with TRBD1 matching over 7 bases. V shed 2 bases, J shed 0 bases, and the junction held 6 bases outside the gene matches. This CDR3 is built from 15 residues. From germline, CDR1 is DFQATT and CDR2 SNEGSKA (reference sequence). The CDR3 loop reads CSARTARGMNTEAFF. CDR3 sequence (DNA): TGCAGTGCTAGAACAGCCAGGGGGATGAACACTGAAGCTTTCTTT.

The sample holds many counts of this clonotype. V and J are TRBV7-9 and TRBJ1-2; D unresolved. The germline gives CDR1 SEHNR, CDR2 FQNEAQ (reference sequence). Between the trimmed V and J ends, which lost 4 bases and 4 bases, there was a span of 7 bases. The CDR3 covers 12 residues. The CDR3 sequence is CASSSTRYGYTF. The CDR3 nucleotides read TGTGCCAGCAGCTCAACACGCTATGGCTACACCTTC.

The chain is built from TRBV2 and TRBJ1-6, with TRBD1 matching over 10 bases. The CDR3 totals 14 residues. V shed 10 bases, J shed 11 bases, and the junction held 11 bases outside the gene matches. Germline loops: CDR1 SNHLY, CDR2 FYNNEI. CDR3 DNA sequence: TGTGCCACGGGGGCATCGGGACAGGGGACACCCCTCCACTTT. Protein: CATGASGQGTPLHF.

This clonotype has a count of ten or more. V and J are TRBV7-2 and TRBJ2-5; 12 bases are shared with TRBD2. Unmatched junction bases numbered 5, after V lost 0 bases and J lost 6 bases. The CDR3 totals 16 residues. Germline V lookup: CDR1 SGHTA, CDR2 FQGNSA. The CDR3 coding sequence is TGTGCCAGCAGCTTAGCCCGGACTAGCGGGAAGAAGACCCAGTACTTC. This encodes CASSLARTSGKKTQYF.

This clonotype was detected many times. The rearrangement links TRBV19 to TRBJ2-7, with 7 bases matching TRBD2. V shed 3 bases and J 0 bases; nucleotides not matched to a gene: 5. Looked up from germline, CDR1 is LNHDA and CDR2 is SQIVND (reference sequence). The CDR3 has 15 residues. This CDR3 is CASSIIAGVSYEQYF. The CDR3, as DNA: TGTGCCAGTAGTATTATCGCGGGAGTCTCCTACGAGCAGTACTTC.

This clonotype was observed at least ten times. The J gene is TRBJ2-7, the V gene TRBV29-1, with 10 bases lining up with TRBD2. V shed 3 bases, J shed 4 bases, and the junction held 6 bases outside the gene matches. This CDR3 is 14 amino acids long. Looked up from germline, CDR1 is SQVTM and CDR2 is ANQGSEA. In DNA, the CDR3 is TGCAGCGTTGAGGTCACTAGCGGGACGTACGAGCAGTACTTC. Its protein is CSVEVTSGTYEQYF.

This clonotype was counted only a few times. The J gene is TRBJ1-4, the V gene TRBV2; TRBD1 might be the D (5 bases). The V gene lost 8 bases and the J gene lost 8 bases, with 21 bases spanning the gap. Germline loops: CDR1 SNHLY, CDR2 FYNNEI. The CDR3 contains 15 residues. For the CDR3, the DNA is TGTGCCAGCGGACAACAACGGGGGGACGGGGAAAAACTGTTTTTT. This sequence encodes CASGQQRGDGEKLFF.

This chain joins TRBV15 and TRBJ1-5, with 9 bases aligning to TRBD1. CDR3 size: 17 residues. V trimming: 3 bases; J trimming: 3 bases; junction bases outside the gene matches: 9. The germline V gene has CDR1 LNHNV and CDR2 YYDKDF (reference sequence). CDR3 region: CATSSGPGTGNNQPQHF. The CDR3 nucleotides are TGTGCCACCAGCAGCGGGCCCGGGACAGGGAACAATCAGCCCCAGCATTTT. Variable domain in full (rest from reference TRBV15 and TRBJ1-5): DAMVIQNPRYQVTQFGKPVTLSCSQTLNHNVMYWYQQKSSQAPKLLFHYYDKDFNNEADTPDNFQSRRPNTSFCFLDIRSPGLGDTAMYLCATSSGPGTGNNQPQHFGDGTRLSIL.

This clonotype was picked up many times. The chain links TRBV5-1 to TRBJ2-5; 7 nucleotides align to TRBD1. CDR3 length equals 17 residues. The V and J ends lost 0 bases and 4 bases, in that order; junction bases with no gene match: 12. The germline V gene encodes CDR1 SGHRS and CDR2 YFSETQ. CDR3 residues: CASSLGPRTGGGETQYF. CDR3 sequence (DNA): TGCGCCAGCAGCTTGGGCCCAAGGACAGGTGGTGGAGAGACCCAGTACTTC.

This clonotype was found many times. The chain joins TRBV20-1 to TRBJ1-1; TRBD1 might be the D (6 bases). Germline V gives CDR1 DFQATT, CDR2 SNEGSKA (reference sequence). This CDR3 contains 14 residues. Trimming removed 5 bases at V and 0 bases at J, with 13 bases between. CDR3 in amino acids: CSAPRGAMNTEAFF. In nucleotides, the CDR3 is TGCAGTGCTCCCCGGGGGGCTATGAACACTGAAGCTTTCTTT.

V gene TRBV19 combines with J gene TRBJ1-6, with 8 bases aligning to TRBD1. V dropped 6 bases and J dropped 5; count of bases not matched to a gene: 3. From germline, CDR1 is LNHDA and CDR2 SQIVND (reference sequence). The CDR3 runs to 14 residues. CDR3 sequence (DNA): TGTGCCAGTAGCCCGACAGGGGATAATTCACCCCTCCACTTT. This translates into CASSPTGDNSPLHF.

As concerns this clonotype: This may stem from a read error, because a much larger clone lies one nucleotide away. The V and J genes are TRBV2 and TRBJ1-3; 8 positions match TRBD1. Germline V CDR1 and CDR2: SNHLY, FYNNEI. This CDR3 comprises 14 residues. The CDR3 sequence: CASKGRGPGNTMYF. CDR3 coding DNA: TGTGCCAGCAAGGGCAGGGGGCCTGGAAACACCATGTATTTT.

The rearrangement joins TRBV20-1 to TRBJ2-7; 8 bases are shared with TRBD1. Germline CDR1 and CDR2: DFQATT and SNEGSKA (reference sequence). J lost 0 bases, V lost 3 bases, and 4 bases had no gene match. The CDR3 is 14 residues long. CDR3 in amino acids: CSARDRDSSYEQYF. The CDR3, as DNA: TGCAGTGCTAGGGACAGGGACAGCTCCTACGAGCAGTACTTC.

Many counts were recorded for this clonotype. The chain joins TRBV2 to TRBJ2-5; D might be TRBD1 or TRBD2, each matching 5 bases. There are 14 residues in the CDR3. Germline V lookup: CDR1 SNHLY, CDR2 FYNNEI. V was shortened by 5 bases and J by 0 bases, with 10 bases between the two germline ends. For the CDR3, the DNA is TGTGCCAGCAGTCCGGGACCATACCAAGAGACCCAGTACTTC. Amino acid sequence: CASSPGPYQETQYF. The full variable domain, rest sourced from reference TRBV2 and TRBJ2-5, is EPEVTQTPSHQVTQMGQEVILRCVPISNHLYFYWYRQILGQKVEFLVSFYNNEISEKSEIFDDQFSVERPDGSNFTLKIRSTKLEDSAMYFCASSPGPYQETQYFGPGTRLLVL.

The chain couples TRBV14 to TRBJ1-2; the match to TRBD1 covers 7 bases. Germline V gene data show CDR1 as SGHDN and CDR2 as FVKESK. With V trimmed by 1 base and J by 7 bases, 6 bases remained unmatched. The CDR3 spans 14 residues. CDR3: CASSQVQGTRGYTF. The CDR3 DNA reads TGTGCCAGCAGCCAAGTACAGGGGACGCGTGGCTACACCTTC. The full variable domain, its missing parts supplied by reference TRBV14 and TRBJ1-2, is EAGVTQFPSHSVIEKGQTVTLRCDPISGHDNLYWYRRVMGKEIKFLLHFVKESKQDESGMPNNRFLAERTGGTYSTLKVQPAELEDSGVYFCASSQVQGTRGYTFGSGTRLTVV.

The chain is built from TRBV29-1 and TRBJ1-3; 9 bases match TRBD1. After removal of 4 bases from V and 0 bases from J, the junction contained 7 bases not matched to a gene. Germline-derived CDR1 and CDR2 are SQVTM and ANQGSEA. The CDR3 length is 16 residues. This CDR3 is CSVGGTGTNSGNTIYF. The CDR3 bases are TGCAGCGTTGGAGGGACAGGGACGAACTCTGGAAACACCATATATTTT.

Here the CDR3 DNA reads TGTGCCAGCAGCGTGCCGGGACAGGGGGGCTACACCTTC. Its translation: CASSVPGQGGYTF. The chain couples TRBV5-5 to TRBJ1-2; 10 positions match TRBD1. Per germline, CDR1 SGHKS and CDR2 YYEKEE (reference sequence). This CDR3 has 13 amino acids. V lost 4 bases and J lost 8; bases outside the gene matches: 5.

To note about this clonotype: An end of the junction does not agree with germline; a read error may underlie this. The chain links TRBV29-1 to TRBJ2-2; 10 bases agree with TRBD1. This CDR3 region has 11 residues. Looked up from germline, CDR1 is SQVTM and CDR2 is ANQGSEA. The CDR3 DNA follows: TGCAGCGTTGAAGAGTCAGGACAGGGGGTATTT. The encoded protein is CSVEESGQGVF.

Details on this clonotype: A much larger clone lies a single base off, so this may be a read error. The rearrangement uses TRBV11-2 and TRBJ1-2, with 7 bases lining up with TRBD1. The CDR3 has 13 amino acids. The germline gives CDR1 SGHAT, CDR2 FQNNGV. The CDR3 region is CAGSSGGGFGYTF. For the CDR3, the DNA is TGTGCCGGCAGCTCAGGGGGGGGGTTTGGCTACACCTTC.

In its sample, this clonotype was seen once. The chain couples TRBV20-1 to TRBJ2-5; D unclear. Germline V gene lookup returns CDR1 DFQATT and CDR2 SNEGSKA (reference sequence). The V and J ends lost 5 bases and 7 bases respectively, with 17 bases between them. There are 13 residues in the CDR3. CDR3 DNA sequence: TGCAGTGCTGGCTCGGACGTTAGAGGGACCCAGTACTTC. This translates into CSAGSDVRGTQYF.

The rearrangement joins TRBV2 to TRBJ1-2, with TRBD1 identical over 8 bases. The CDR3 has 15 amino acids. Trimming at V came to 2 bases and at J to 6 bases, leaving 8 bases not matched to a gene. CDR1 and CDR2 from the germline V gene are SNHLY and FYNNEI. In DNA form, the CDR3 reads TGTGCCAGCAGTGAATCCGGACAGGGCTTCAATGGCTACACCTTC. Amino acids: CASSESGQGFNGYTF.

Points on this clonotype: This may be a read error, as it is one base from a much larger clone. This chain joins TRBV10-3 and TRBJ2-5, with a tentative D call TRBD2 (6 bases). This CDR3 spans 13 amino acids. Germline lookup yields CDR1 ENHRY and CDR2 SYGVKD. Trimming removed 7 bases from V and 5 bases from J, with 14 bases in between. DNA of the CDR3: TGTGCCATCACCGATGGGGGGAGGGAGACCCAGTACTTC. Translation gives CAITDGGRETQYF.